Below, 30 T cell receptor beta chains from the same sample are listed, as sequenced in a study of identical twins. TCRdb reanalysed the 5' RACE reads using MiXCR and keeps one entry per CDR3 protein. The sample includes about 1.7 million distinct CDR3 sequences, less than 40% of them seen just once. Sequenced input: cord blood. These receptors originate from a newborn girl in good health.

A few counts support this clonotype. This chain links TRBV28 with TRBJ2-1; 8 bases match TRBD1. There are 16 residues in the CDR3. Looked up from germline, CDR1 is MDHEN and CDR2 is SYDVKM. Losses at the gene ends were 5 bases for V and 3 bases for J; bases not matched to a gene: 9. In DNA form, the CDR3 reads TGTGCCAGCAGTCTCCTCGGGACAGGACTCTACAATGAGCAGTTCTTC. Its protein is CASSLLGTGLYNEQFF.

V usage is TRBV3-1 and J usage is TRBJ1-1, with D uncertain. Trimming left V 0 bases short and J 0 bases short, with 11 bases between. The CDR3 loop spans 16 amino acids. The germline gives CDR1 LGHDT, CDR2 YNNKEL (reference sequence). This CDR3 is CASSQDWAVLNTEAFF. The DNA for the CDR3 is TGTGCCAGCAGCCAAGATTGGGCAGTTTTGAACACTGAAGCTTTCTTT.

The chain is built from TRBV7-7 and TRBJ1-1, with no clear D. CDR1 SSHAT and CDR2 FNYEAQ come from the germline V gene (reference sequence). The CDR3 loop spans 17 amino acids. V gave up 5 bases and J gave up 0 bases, with 19 bases separating them. The CDR3 spells CASSPQIGLFMNTEAFF. The CDR3 nucleotides read TGTGCCAGCAGCCCTCAGATAGGGCTATTCATGAACACTGAAGCTTTCTTT.

This clonotype was seen a few times. V usage is TRBV6-6 and J usage is TRBJ2-3; 11 bases align to TRBD2. CDR3 length: 17 residues. Germline-derived CDR1 and CDR2 are MNHNY and SVGAGI (reference sequence). V shed 2 bases and J 0 bases; nucleotides not matched to a gene: 4. CDR3 sequence: CASSYASGRLSTDTQYF. DNA for the CDR3: TGTGCCAGCAGTTACGCTAGCGGGAGGCTTAGCACAGATACGCAGTATTTT.

The chain carries TRBV12-3 or TRBV12-4 and TRBJ2-7; possibly TRBD1 or TRBD2 for D (6 bases each). V lost 3 bases to trimming and J lost 4 bases, with 13 bases between them. The CDR3 covers 14 residues. The CDR3 DNA follows: TGTGCCAGCAGTTTGTCGGGGGCGGCATACGAGCAGTACTTC. Protein sequence: CASSLSGAAYEQYF.

This chain uses TRBV20-1 with TRBJ2-3; 11 nucleotides match TRBD2. Losses at the gene ends were 2 bases for V and 6 bases for J; bases not matched to a gene: 10. Germline V gene lookup returns CDR1 DFQATT and CDR2 SNEGSKA (reference sequence). The CDR3 sequence is 16 residues long. In DNA form, the CDR3 reads TGCAGTGCTAGACTCACTAGCGGGAGTCGGGAGGATACGCAGTATTTT. This encodes CSARLTSGSREDTQYF.

V usage is TRBV4-2 and J usage is TRBJ2-7, with 11 bases fitting TRBD1. Per the germline V gene, CDR1 is LGHNA and CDR2 is YNFKEQ. Germline trimming cut 3 bases from V and 4 bases from J; bases unmatched to any gene: 8. There are 16 residues in the CDR3. CDR3 region: CASSQAGTGGFYEQYF. CDR3 nucleotide sequence: TGTGCCAGCAGCCAGGCAGGGACAGGGGGTTTTTACGAGCAGTACTTC.

The sample holds a few counts of this clonotype. The chain combines TRBV10-3 with TRBJ2-7; 8 bases align to TRBD2. The J segment lost 4 bases and the V segment lost 0 bases, leaving 5 bases of the junction unmatched. The length of the CDR3 is 15 residues. Looked up from germline, CDR1 is ENHRY and CDR2 is SYGVKD. In nucleotides, the CDR3 is TGTGCCATCAGTGAGTCGGCGGGGGGTATTTACGAGCAGTACTTC. The encoded protein is CAISESAGGIYEQYF.

CDR3 in DNA: TGCAGTGCTAGAGGCCATTATAACAATGAGCAGTTCTTC. Translating gives CSARGHYNNEQFF. V and J are TRBV20-1 and TRBJ2-1; D gene ambiguous. CDR1 DFQATT and CDR2 SNEGSKA come from the germline V gene (reference sequence). V was trimmed by 1 base and J by 5 bases, leaving 9 bases between them. The CDR3 runs to 13 residues.

The chain couples TRBV28 to TRBJ1-1; D is unresolved. CDR1 is MDHEN and CDR2 is SYDVKM in the germline V gene. The V end lost 3 bases, the J end lost 1 base, and 12 bases lay between the germline ends. CDR3 length equals 15 residues. This CDR3 reads CASSLGWSSNTEAFF. The CDR3 region has the DNA TGTGCCAGCAGTTTGGGATGGAGTTCGAACACTGAAGCTTTCTTT.

A few counts support this clonotype. The rearrangement links TRBV12-3 or TRBV12-4 to TRBJ2-1; 16 nucleotides line up with TRBD2. The CDR3 consists of 20 residues. Trimming cost V 6 bases and J 5 bases; bases outside gene matches: 16. The CDR3 nucleotides read TGTGCCAGCAGCCATATTCCGGGACTAGCGGGAGGGCGGGGGAACAATGAGCAGTTCTTC. It specifies CASSHIPGLAGGRGNNEQFF.

The chain recombines TRBV7-6 with TRBJ2-7, with no clear D. Trimming cost V 2 bases and J 5 bases, with 4 bases left between them. CDR1 is SGHVS, CDR2 FNYEAQ, per germline. This CDR3 has 11 residues. The CDR3 region has the DNA TGTGCCAGCAGCTTATGCAACGAGCAGTACTTC. Translation gives CASSLCNEQYF.

The rearrangement uses TRBV27 and TRBJ2-5; a weak D match, TRBD2 (5 bases). Germline-derived CDR1 and CDR2 are MNHEY and SMNVEV (reference sequence). V was shortened by 5 bases and J by 5 bases, with 15 bases between the two germline ends. The CDR3 is 14 residues long. This chain's CDR3 is CASSPLLGGETQYF. The CDR3 DNA sequence: TGTGCCAGCAGTCCATTGCTGGGCGGGGAGACCCAGTACTTC.

The chain employs TRBV12-5 and TRBJ2-3; a weak D match, TRBD2 (6 bases). The CDR3 consists of 17 residues. Germline lookup yields CDR1 LGHNT and CDR2 FRNRAP. Deletions cut 2 bases from V and 0 bases from J, with 15 bases between. DNA for the CDR3: TGTGCTAGTGGTTTGTTGATGGGGGAGGATAGCACAGATACGCAGTATTTT. It codes for CASGLLMGEDSTDTQYF.

V and J are TRBV2 and TRBJ2-3, with 7 bases lining up with TRBD2. This CDR3 region has 14 residues. J was trimmed by 3 bases and V by 7 bases; bases with no gene match: 7. The germline V gene has CDR1 SNHLY and CDR2 FYNNEI. The DNA of the CDR3 is TGTGCCAGCAAACGGGGAGGGGTGACAGATACGCAGTATTTT. Its translation: CASKRGGVTDTQYF.

This chain uses TRBV25-1 with TRBJ2-7; 7 bases fit TRBD2. Germline CDR1 MGHDK, CDR2 SYGVNS. The CDR3 is 18 amino acids. Unmatched junction bases numbered 20, after V lost 2 bases and J lost 7 bases. CDR3 nucleotide sequence: TGTGCCAGCAGTGAAGGCGGGAGTCGCACGAGCTCCTACAATGAGCAGTACTTC. Its protein product is CASSEGGSRTSSYNEQYF.

V gene TRBV9 combines with J gene TRBJ2-1; 8 bases are a match to TRBD2. J lost 12 bases, V lost 4 bases, and 18 bases had no gene match. This CDR3 comprises 16 residues. The germline V gene encodes CDR1 SGDLS and CDR2 YYNGEE. In DNA, the CDR3 is TGTGCCAGCAGCCCCAGCGGGAGAGGTAGGATTAAGGGGCAGTTCTTC. This gives the protein CASSPSGRGRIKGQFF. Based on the CDR3 plus reference TRBV9 and TRBJ2-1, the full variable domain is DSGVTQTPKHLITATGQRVTLRCSPRSGDLSVYWYQQSLDQGLQFLIQYYNGEERAKGNILERFSAQQFPDLHSELNLSSLELGDSALYFCASSPSGRGRIKGQFFGPGTRLTVL.

This clonotype has more than one count but fewer than ten. The chain links TRBV5-1 to TRBJ2-3, with D uncertain. Germline V gene lookup returns CDR1 SGHRS and CDR2 YFSETQ. The CDR3 runs to 12 residues. Trimming stripped 8 bases from V and 1 base from J, with 8 bases between. The CDR3 here is CASADRTDTQYF. CDR3 DNA sequence: TGCGCCAGTGCTGACCGCACAGATACGCAGTATTTT.

The chain carries TRBV6-1 and TRBJ2-5; 7 nucleotides match TRBD1. CDR1 is MNHNS and CDR2 is SASEGT in the germline V gene. V lost 8 bases and J lost 0; bases outside the gene matches: 6. The CDR3 consists of 14 residues. CDR3 residues: CASLGQFNQETQYF. CDR3 nucleotide sequence: TGTGCCAGCCTGGGACAGTTTAACCAAGAGACCCAGTACTTC.

The chain couples TRBV2 to TRBJ2-5, with D perhaps TRBD2 (6 bases). The CDR3 runs to 13 residues. Trimming cost V 6 bases and J 5 bases, with 13 bases left between them. The germline CDR1 and CDR2 sequences are SNHLY and FYNNEI. Here the CDR3 DNA reads TGTGCCAGCAGCAATAGCGGTTCGGAGACCCAGTACTTC. Residues: CASSNSGSETQYF.

The genes are TRBV12-3 or TRBV12-4 and TRBJ2-1; 7 bases are shared with TRBD2. V was pared by 4 bases and J by 6 bases, with 9 bases of the junction left unmatched. This CDR3 region has 15 residues. The CDR3: CASSSRTRRGNEQFF. The CDR3 region has the DNA TGTGCCAGCAGTTCCCGGACTAGAAGGGGCAATGAGCAGTTCTTC.

The rearrangement uses TRBV4-1 and TRBJ1-5; the match to TRBD1 covers 7 bases. V was clipped by 1 base and J by 0 bases; unmatched bases: 3. Germline assignment: CDR1 MGHRA and CDR2 YSYEKL. The CDR3 is 16 residues long. The CDR3 coding sequence is TGCGCCAGCAGCCAAGGACAGGGAAGTAGCAATCAGCCCCAGCATTTT. Amino acid sequence: CASSQGQGSSNQPQHF.

To note about this clonotype: The junction departs from germline at one end; a sequencing error may be responsible. The chain links TRBV12-3 or TRBV12-4 to TRBJ2-4, with D hard to call. With the DNA end fitting TRBJ2-7 better, the J assignment may be wrong. This CDR3 has 17 residues. CDR3 DNA sequence: TGTGCCGGCAGTTACCGGCCCAGGACCAAATCGGGCTACGAGCAGTACTTC. Protein: CAGSYRPRTKSGYEQYF.

This clonotype was seen a few times. The chain is built from TRBV10-3 and TRBJ2-5; 7 nucleotides agree with TRBD2. The end of the DNA aligns better with TRBJ2-7, so the J call may be wrong. Germline lookup yields CDR1 ENHRY and CDR2 SYGVKD. The CDR3 runs 15 residues. This CDR3 reads CAISSGTTPSGEQYF. Written as DNA, the CDR3 is TGTGCCATCAGTTCCGGGACTACACCCAGTGGCGAGCAGTACTTC.

The chain joins TRBV27 to TRBJ2-1; 7 bases are shared with TRBD1. V was pared by 6 bases and J by 7 bases, with 6 bases of the junction left unmatched. The germline gives CDR1 MNHEY, CDR2 SMNVEV (reference sequence). There are 13 residues in the CDR3. The CDR3 protein is CASSPLQGNEQFF. In nucleotides, the CDR3 is TGTGCCAGCAGCCCTTTACAGGGGAATGAGCAGTTCTTC.

This chain connects TRBV20-1 to TRBJ2-3; TRBD2 aligns across 13 bases. The CDR3 has 16 residues. V was pared by 6 bases and J by 2 bases, with 8 bases of the junction left unmatched. CDR1 and CDR2 from the germline V gene are DFQATT and SNEGSKA (reference sequence). Here the CDR3 reads CSANLLAGGPTDTQYF. CDR3 DNA sequence: TGCAGTGCAAATCTACTAGCGGGAGGGCCCACAGATACGCAGTATTTT.

This clonotype was picked up a small number of times. The rearrangement uses TRBV7-9 and TRBJ1-1, with D possibly matching TRBD1 (5 bases). V shed 1 base and J shed 3 bases, with 18 bases lying between them. This CDR3 has 17 amino acids. Germline values: CDR1 SEHNR, CDR2 FQNEAQ (reference sequence). The CDR3 DNA reads TGTGCCAGCAGCTTAGTGCCGACTTTTCAGGGAGACACTGAAGCTTTCTTT. Its protein is CASSLVPTFQGDTEAFF. The complete variable domain, with remaining parts taken from reference TRBV7-9 and TRBJ1-1, reads DTGVSQNPRHKITKRGQNVTFRCDPISEHNRLYWYRQTLGQGPEFLTYFQNEAQLEKSRLLSDRFSAERPKGSFSTLEIQRTEQGDSAMYLCASSLVPTFQGDTEAFFGQGTRLTVV.

This clonotype came up a few times. This rearrangement joins TRBV24-1 to TRBJ2-3; no firm D call. Germline V gene sequence: CDR1 KGHDR, CDR2 SFDVKD. This CDR3 region has 14 residues. The V gene lost 4 bases and the J gene lost 5 bases, with 12 bases spanning the gap. CDR3 region: CATSESYGVDTQYF. CDR3 bases: TGTGCCACCAGTGAATCTTATGGGGTAGATACGCAGTATTTT.

In its sample, this clonotype was seen a few times. The V gene is TRBV20-1, the J gene TRBJ2-5; D ambiguous. The CDR3 length is 9 residues. Trimming removed 6 bases from V and 9 bases from J, with 8 bases in between. The germline gives CDR1 DFQATT, CDR2 SNEGSKA (reference sequence). CDR3 sequence reads: CSAQNPQYF. DNA for the CDR3: TGCAGTGCCCAGAATCCCCAGTACTTC.

The rearrangement joins TRBV20-1 to TRBJ2-1, with 11 bases aligning to TRBD2. In germline, CDR1 is DFQATT, CDR2 SNEGSKA (reference sequence). The V gene end was trimmed by 6 bases and the J gene end by 9 bases; junction bases not matched to a gene: 13. This CDR3 spans 15 amino acids. CDR3 in amino acids: CSAAVAGGPWVEQFF. CDR3 DNA: TGCAGTGCCGCCGTAGCGGGAGGGCCCTGGGTTGAGCAGTTCTTC.